The clone carrying this T cell receptor beta chain was counted once. Its matching antigen is unknown. The junction departs from the called germline gene at one end, perhaps through a read error. The sample holds other DNA sequences that translate to the same CDR3. The sample originates from a study of graft-versus-host responses after intestinal transplantation. Study background: Transplants were multivisceral, liver-intestinal, or isolated intestinal. Study outcomes and limitations: Across patients carrying graft-donor T cell macrochimerism, allografts held high graft-versus-host to host-versus-graft clonal ratios. Circulating GvH clones peaking coincided with falling HvG clones soon after transplant.

TCRdb's copy holds only in-frame clones and misses some; the assay was immunoSEQ multiplex PCR. Among roughly 19,000 clones, approximately 95% were seen once, and the ten largest hold 0.79%. The origin of this receptor is a human patient who received an intestinal transplant, so some T cells may come from the graft donor. The specimen was PBMCs, collected 23 days after intestinal transplant.

The CDR3 loop reads CASSLVGRVDYGYTF. In nucleotides, the CDR3 is TGTGCCAGCAGTTTGGTAGGCAGGGTAGACTATGGCTACACCTTC. The chain joins TRBV5-4 to TRBJ1-2, with a possible D match to TRBD1 (5 bases). Per the germline V gene, CDR1 is SGHNT and CDR2 is YYREEE (reference sequence). The CDR3 loop spans 15 amino acids.